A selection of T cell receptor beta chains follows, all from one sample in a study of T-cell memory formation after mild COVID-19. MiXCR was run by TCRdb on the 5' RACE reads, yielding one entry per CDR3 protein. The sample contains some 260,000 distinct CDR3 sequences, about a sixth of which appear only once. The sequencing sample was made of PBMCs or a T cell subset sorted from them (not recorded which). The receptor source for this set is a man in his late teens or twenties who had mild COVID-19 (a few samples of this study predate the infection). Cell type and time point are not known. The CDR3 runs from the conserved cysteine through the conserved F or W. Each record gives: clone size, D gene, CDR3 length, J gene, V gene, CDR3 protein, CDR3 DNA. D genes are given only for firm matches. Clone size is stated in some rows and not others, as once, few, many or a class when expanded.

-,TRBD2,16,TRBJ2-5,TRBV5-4,CASSLHSGGPQETQYF,TGTGCCAGCAGTCTTCATAGCGGGGGGCCCCAAGAGACCCAGTACTTC
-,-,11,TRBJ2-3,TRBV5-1,CASRGEDTQYF,TGCGCCAGCCGTGGGGAGGATACGCAGTATTTT
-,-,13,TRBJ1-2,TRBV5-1,CASSLNDNYGYTF,TGCGCCAGCAGCTTGAACGATAACTATGGCTACACCTTC
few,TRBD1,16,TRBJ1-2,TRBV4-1,CASSPIPAGQGNGYTF,TGCGCCAGCAGCCCCATCCCTGCGGGACAGGGGAATGGCTACACCTTC
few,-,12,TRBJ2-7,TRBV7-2,CASSFQGYEQYF,TGTGCCAGCAGTTTCCAGGGCTACGAGCAGTACTTC
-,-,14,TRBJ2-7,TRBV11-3,CASSTPMTAYEQYF,TGTGCCAGCAGCACCCCCATGACAGCCTACGAGCAGTACTTC
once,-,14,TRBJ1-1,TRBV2,CASSELGARTEAFF,TGTGCCAGCAGTGAGCTAGGGGCGAGGACTGAAGCTTTCTTT
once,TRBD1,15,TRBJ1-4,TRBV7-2,CASSPTGQVFEKLFF,TGTGCCAGCAGCCCAACCGGACAGGTTTTTGAAAAACTGTTTTTT
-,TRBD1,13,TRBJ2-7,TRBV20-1,CSAKRQGRGEQYF,TGCAGTGCTAAGAGACAGGGAAGAGGCGAGCAGTACTTC
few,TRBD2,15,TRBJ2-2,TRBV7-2,CASSLSAGRTGELFF,TGTGCCAGCAGCTTGTCAGCGGGGAGGACCGGGGAGCTGTTTTTT
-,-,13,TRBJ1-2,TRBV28,CASRRTVGDGYTF,TGTGCCAGCAGGCGAACCGTAGGAGATGGCTACACCTTC
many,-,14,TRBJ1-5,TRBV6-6,CASTPSDSNQPQHF,TGTGCCAGCACTCCGAGCGACAGCAATCAGCCCCAGCATTTT
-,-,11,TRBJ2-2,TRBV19,CASRHSGELFF,TGTGCCAGTAGACACTCCGGGGAGCTGTTTTTT
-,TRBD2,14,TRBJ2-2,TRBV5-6,CASRRGSDTGELFF,TGTGCCAGCCGGCGGGGGAGCGACACCGGGGAGCTGTTTTTT
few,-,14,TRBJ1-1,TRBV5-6,CASSLGQQGTEAFF,TGTGCCAGCAGCTTGGGTCAACAGGGCACTGAAGCTTTCTTT
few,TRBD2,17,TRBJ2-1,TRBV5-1,CASSSQNAGGPYYEQFF,TGCGCCAGCAGCTCCCAGAACGCGGGGGGGCCCTACTATGAGCAGTTCTTC
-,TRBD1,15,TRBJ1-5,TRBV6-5,CASRRRDRGDQPQHF,TGTGCCAGCAGACGTCGGGACAGGGGTGATCAGCCCCAGCATTTT
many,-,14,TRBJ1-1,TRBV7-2,CASSFWGTNTEAFF,TGTGCCAGCAGCTTTTGGGGAACGAACACTGAAGCTTTCTTT
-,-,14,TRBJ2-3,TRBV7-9,CASSHITLTDTQYF,TGTGCCAGCAGTCACATAACCCTCACAGATACGCAGTATTTT
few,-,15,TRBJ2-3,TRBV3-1,CASSTPGLGTDTQYF,TGTGCCAGCAGTACACCGGGGTTAGGAACAGATACGCAGTATTTT
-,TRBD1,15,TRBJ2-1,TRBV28,CASSLPGQGNNEQFF,TGTGCCAGCAGCCTTCCGGGACAGGGGAACAATGAGCAGTTCTTC
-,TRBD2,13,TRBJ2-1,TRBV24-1,CATSDLAGNEQFF,TGTGCCACCAGTGATTTAGCGGGGAATGAGCAGTTCTTC
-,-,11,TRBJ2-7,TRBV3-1,CASSQAAVFYF,TGTGCCAGCAGCCAAGCCGCAGTTTTCTACTTC
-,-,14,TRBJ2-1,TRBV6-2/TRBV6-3,CASSYEKGRNEQFF,TGTGCCAGCAGTTACGAAAAGGGGCGGAATGAGCAGTTCTTC
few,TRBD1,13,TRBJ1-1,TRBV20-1,CSALDRGLTEAFF,TGCAGTGCCCTGGACAGGGGGCTTACTGAAGCTTTCTTT
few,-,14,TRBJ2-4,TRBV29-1,CSVRTSRSINIQYF,TGCAGCGTGAGGACCAGTAGGTCAATTAACATTCAGTACTTC
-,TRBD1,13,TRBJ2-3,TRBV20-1,CSAPDRETDTQYF,TGCAGTGCCCCGGACAGGGAGACAGATACGCAGTATTTT
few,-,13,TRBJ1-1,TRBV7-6,CASSRYRATEAFF,TGTGCCAGCAGCCGTTACAGGGCCACTGAAGCTTTCTTT
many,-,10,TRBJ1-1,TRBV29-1,CSATNTEAFF,TGCAGCGCAACGAACACTGAAGCTTTCTTT
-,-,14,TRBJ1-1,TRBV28,CASSLRQMNTEAFF,TGTGCCAGCAGTTTAAGACAGATGAACACTGAAGCTTTCTTT
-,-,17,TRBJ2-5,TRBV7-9,CASSHIPPPGPGATQYF,TGTGCCAGCAGCCACATTCCGCCCCCGGGACCCGGGGCGACCCAGTACTTC
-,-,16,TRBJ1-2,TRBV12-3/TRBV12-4,CASTIGGGFNHYGYTF,TGTGCCAGCACTATAGGGGGAGGGTTTAACCACTATGGCTACACCTTC
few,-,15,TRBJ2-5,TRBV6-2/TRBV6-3,CASSPYSGAEETQYF,TGTGCCAGCAGTCCCTACAGTGGGGCTGAGGAGACCCAGTACTTC
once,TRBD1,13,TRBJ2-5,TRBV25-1,CASSEVGTATQYF,TGTGCCAGCAGTGAGGTCGGGACAGCGACCCAGTACTTC
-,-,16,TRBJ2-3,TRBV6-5,CASSYRTGGRTDTQYF,TGTGCCAGCAGTTACCGAACCGGCGGCCGCACAGATACGCAGTATTTT
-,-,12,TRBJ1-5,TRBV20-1,CSAYQGNQPQHF,TGCAGTGCTTACCAGGGCAATCAGCCCCAGCATTTT
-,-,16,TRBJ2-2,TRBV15,CATSRGQGRNTGELFF,TGTGCCACCAGCAGAGGCCAGGGCCGGAACACCGGGGAGCTGTTTTTT
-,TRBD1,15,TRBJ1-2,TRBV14,CASSSFSGTGTGYTF,TGTGCCAGCAGCTCTTTCTCCGGGACAGGGACCGGCTACACCTTC
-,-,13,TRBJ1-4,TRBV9,CASSVLPGEKLFF,TGTGCCAGCAGCGTACTACCTGGGGAAAAACTGTTTTTT
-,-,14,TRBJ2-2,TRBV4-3,CASSQEGFTGELFF,TGCGCCAGCAGCCAAGAAGGGTTCACCGGGGAGCTGTTTTTT
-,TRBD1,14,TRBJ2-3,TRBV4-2,CASSGGQGEDTQYF,TGTGCCAGCAGCGGGGGACAGGGTGAAGATACGCAGTATTTT
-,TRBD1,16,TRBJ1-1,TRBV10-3,CAIRPGQGTLNTEAFF,TGTGCCATCAGGCCGGGACAGGGGACATTGAACACTGAAGCTTTCTTT
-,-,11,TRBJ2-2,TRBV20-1,CSVLGPTELFF,TGCAGTGTTCTCGGCCCAACGGAGCTGTTTTTT
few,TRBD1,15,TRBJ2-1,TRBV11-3,CASSPRQGGYNEQFF,TGTGCCAGCAGCCCGAGACAGGGGGGGTACAATGAGCAGTTCTTC
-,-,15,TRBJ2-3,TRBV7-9,CASSMTPVSTDTQYF,TGTGCCAGCAGCATGACCCCTGTCAGTACAGATACGCAGTATTTT
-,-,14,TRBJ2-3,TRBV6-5,CASRMTLQSYTQYF,TGTGCCAGCAGAATGACACTCCAATCTTATACGCAGTATTTT
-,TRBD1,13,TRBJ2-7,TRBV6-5,CASRPGQDYEQYF,TGTGCCAGCAGACCGGGACAGGACTACGAGCAGTACTTC
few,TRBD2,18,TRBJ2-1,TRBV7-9,CAGGVLAGGLSSYNEQFF,TGTGCCGGAGGAGTACTAGCGGGGGGTCTAAGCTCCTACAATGAGCAGTTCTTC
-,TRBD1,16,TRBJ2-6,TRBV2,CASSEDRGAGANVLTF,TGTGCCAGCAGTGAAGACAGGGGAGCCGGGGCCAACGTCCTGACTTTC
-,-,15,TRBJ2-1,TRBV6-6,CASSYFSGPYNEQFF,TGTGCCAGCAGTTATTTTAGCGGTCCCTACAATGAGCAGTTCTTC
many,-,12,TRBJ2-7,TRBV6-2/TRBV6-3,CASSSRTDEQYF,TGTGCCAGCAGTTCTCGGACGGACGAGCAGTACTTC
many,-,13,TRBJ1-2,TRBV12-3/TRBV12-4,CASNRDRGYGYTF,TGTGCCAGCAACCGGGACCGAGGATATGGCTACACCTTC
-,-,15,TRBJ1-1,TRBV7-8,CASSLVTRANTEAFF,TGTGCCAGCAGCTTAGTGACCCGGGCAAACACTGAAGCTTTCTTT
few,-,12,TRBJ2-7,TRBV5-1,CASSLLVGEQYF,TGCGCCAGCAGCTTGTTAGTCGGCGAGCAGTACTTC
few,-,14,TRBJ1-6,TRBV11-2,CASSPGPGNSPLHF,TGTGCCAGCAGCCCCGGACCCGGCAATTCACCCCTCCACTTT
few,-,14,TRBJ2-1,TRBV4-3,CASSREGPYNEQFF,TGCGCCAGCAGCCGAGAGGGACCTTACAATGAGCAGTTCTTC
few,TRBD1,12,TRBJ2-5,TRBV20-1,CSAGDRQETQYF,TGCAGTGCTGGGGACAGACAAGAGACCCAGTACTTC
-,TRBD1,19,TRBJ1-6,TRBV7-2,CASSLVGQGTLAYNSPLHF,TGTGCCAGCAGCTTAGTGGGACAGGGGACCCTGGCTTATAATTCACCCCTCCACTTT
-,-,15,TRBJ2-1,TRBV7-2,CASSSPWRVGNEQFF,TGTGCCAGCAGCTCTCCTTGGAGGGTCGGGAATGAGCAGTTCTTC
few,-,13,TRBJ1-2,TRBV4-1,CASSGPGRGGYTF,TGCGCCAGCTCGGGACCAGGGAGAGGCGGCTACACCTTC